The entry below describes one T cell receptor beta chain. The data stem from a study of T cells in localized non-small cell lung cancer. V was clipped by 1 base and J by 4 bases, with 8 bases between them. CDR3 length equals 13 residues. The germline V gene has CDR1 SGHNT and CDR2 YYREEE (reference sequence). Some clones are missing from TCRdb's copy, which holds only in-frame ones; the method was immunoSEQ multiplex PCR. The sample gives 100,000 or so clones, approximately 91% of which show up once; about 4% is in the top ten. The clonotype comes from a woman aged 40 to 75 with stage II squamous cell lung carcinoma. The chain couples TRBV5-4 to TRBJ2-5; no definite D call. This sample comprised PBMCs, obtained before any cancer treatment. In DNA form, the CDR3 reads TGTGCCAGCAGCTTGATAGACGGAGAGACCCAGTACTTC. It is translated as CASSLIDGETQYF.